This TCR beta chain appears in the sequencing data of a study of T cell changes during pregnancy in multiple sclerosis. Per germline, CDR1 SQVTM and CDR2 ANQGSEA. Trimming shortened V by 6 bases and J by 8 bases, and 16 bases separated the two germline ends. The CDR3 spans 12 residues. Data came from immunoSEQ multiplex PCR; TCRdb stores just in-frame clones and leaves some out. The data contain around 56,000 clones, about nine tenths of them seen just once; the ten biggest clones take up 0.6% to 0.9%. The sample in question was CD4+ T cells from peripheral blood mononuclear cells, obtained in the first trimester of pregnancy. The chain recombines TRBV29-1 with TRBJ1-2; no definite D call. The source is a female donor with multiple sclerosis, enrolled in a pregnancy study. As DNA, the CDR3 is TGCAGCGTATGGACTACCGAAGGAGGCTACACCTTC. Its translation is CSVWTTEGGYTF.